This T cell receptor beta chain was documented in a study of blood T cell repertoires in COVID-19. Study details: COVID-19 samples collected from the United States, Italy and Spain covered acute and convalescent phases. In each case, the material was cDNA or gDNA derived from T cells, B-cell-depleted T cells, or PBMCs.

Germline V gene data show CDR1 as SGDLS and CDR2 as YYNGEE. This CDR3 is built from 14 residues. V lost 6 bases, J lost 0 bases, and 10 bases lay in between. As handled by the study authors: From reference gene primer amplification, estimates of nucleated cell counts were derived. Clones were read by immunoSEQ multiplex PCR, and TCRdb kept only the in-frame ones, dropping some. That table supplies the V and J calls and clone size; D and trimming were determined from the DNA. The sample contains tens of thousands of clones, roughly 90% of which appear only once. The sample was peripheral blood. The V and J genes are TRBV9 and TRBJ1-5; D possibly corresponds to TRBD1 (5 bases). The clonotype was recovered from a man between 50 and 59 years old with acute or convalescent COVID-19. CDR3 amino acids: CASNGGDSNQPQHF. In nucleotides, the CDR3 is TGTGCCAGCAATGGAGGGGATAGCAATCAGCCCCAGCATTTT.